This T cell receptor (beta chain) originates from a study of response to subunit inactivated influenza vaccine. TCRdb itself ran the RT-PCR reads through MiXCR, one entry per CDR3 protein. The profile shows approximately 530,000 distinct CDR3 sequences, 10% to 15% of them singletons. This clonotype showed up just a few times. CDR3 length equals 13 residues. Germline V lookup: CDR1 DFQATT, CDR2 SNEGSKA (reference sequence). The V end lost 4 bases, the J end lost 2 bases, and 8 bases lay between the germline ends. The chain combines TRBV20-1 with TRBJ2-2; no firm D call. Sequencing was performed on PBMCs from blood, taken about 40 days after vaccination. The clonotype was recovered from a man aged 50 to 60 who received an inactivated influenza vaccine. The CDR3 DNA is TGCAGTGCTACCCCCACCAACACCGGGGAGCTGTTTTTT. This codes for CSATPTNTGELFF.